One and the same sample provided the 26 T cell receptor beta chains below, sequenced in a study of T-cell reconstitution after alpha-beta-depleted transplantation in children. Unique molecular identifiers were built into the TCRbeta library. TCRdb itself ran the PCR reads through MiXCR, one entry per CDR3 protein. The sample has over 90,000 distinct CDR3 sequences; roughly 7.6% are singletons. The sequenced sample was PBMCs, obtained before TCRalphabeta/CD19-depleted stem cell transplant. Receptors were obtained from a boy aged 2 to 9 with acute lymphoblastic leukemia, due to receive a stem cell transplant.

This clonotype turned up a few times. This chain joins TRBV5-5 and TRBJ2-7; TRBD2 agrees at 12 bases. Germline assignment: CDR1 SGHKS and CDR2 YYEKEE (reference sequence). The CDR3 loop spans 15 amino acids. V was clipped by 4 bases and J by 0 bases; unmatched bases: 2. The CDR3 is CASSRTSGASYEQYF. The CDR3 DNA reads TGTGCCAGCAGCCGGACTAGCGGGGCCTCCTACGAGCAGTACTTC.

This clonotype appeared a few times. The chain uses TRBV7-9 and TRBJ2-5; a possible D gene is TRBD2 (6 bases). V gave up 3 bases and J gave up 5 bases, with 10 bases separating them. Germline V lookup: CDR1 SEHNR, CDR2 FQNEAQ (reference sequence). CDR3 length: 13 amino acids. CDR3 sequence reads: CASSFQGRETQYF. The CDR3 nucleotides are TGTGCCAGCAGCTTTCAAGGGAGGGAGACCCAGTACTTC.

This clonotype occurred a few times. The chain uses TRBV20-1 and TRBJ2-3, with TRBD2 matching 9 bases. Losses at the gene ends were 6 bases for V and 5 bases for J; bases not matched to a gene: 18. Germline V CDR1 and CDR2: DFQATT, SNEGSKA (reference sequence). CDR3 length equals 17 residues. The CDR3 DNA is TGCAGTGCCACGCCGTCCCCTGGCGGGGGGGTACTAGATACGCAGTATTTT. Protein: CSATPSPGGGVLDTQYF.

In its sample, this clonotype was seen a few times. The rearrangement joins TRBV7-2 to TRBJ1-4; D is possibly TRBD1 (6 bases). In germline, CDR1 is SGHTA, CDR2 FQGNSA. With 5 bases removed from V and 5 bases from J, the gap between germline ends came to 12 bases. The CDR3 totals 14 residues. The CDR3 protein is CASSPRGRNEKLFF. The DNA of the CDR3 is TGTGCCAGCAGCCCCCGGGGGCGGAATGAAAAACTGTTTTTT.

This clonotype was seen at least ten times. The chain employs TRBV28 and TRBJ1-5; D is ambiguous. V was cut by 2 bases and J by 7 bases, with 12 bases left in between. This CDR3 is 14 amino acids long. Germline loops: CDR1 MDHEN, CDR2 SYDVKM. The CDR3 bases are TGTGCCAGCAGTTTAATTTCCAGTGTACAGCCCCAGCATTTT. It encodes CASSLISSVQPQHF.

This clonotype was detected many times. The chain carries TRBV20-1 and TRBJ2-1; 12 nucleotides match TRBD2. The junction had 7 bases not matched to a gene; V was cut back by 0 bases and J by 1 base. The CDR3 is made up of 18 amino acids. Germline assignment: CDR1 DFQATT and CDR2 SNEGSKA (reference sequence). In nucleotides, the CDR3 is TGCAGTGCTAGAGATCTGCTAGCGGGGGGGACATCCTACAATGAGCAGTTCTTC. Encoded protein: CSARDLLAGGTSYNEQFF.

Only one count was recorded for this clonotype. This may be a read error, as it is one base from a much larger clone. The chain joins TRBV11-2 to TRBJ2-3; the match to TRBD2 covers 9 bases. CDR1 is SGHAT and CDR2 is FQNNGV in the germline V gene. The CDR3 loop spans 14 amino acids. The CDR3 region has the DNA TGTGCCAGCAGCTTACTAGCGGGGCCAGATACGAAGTATTTT. Translated: CASSLLAGPDTKYF.

This clonotype was observed a few times. The chain couples TRBV6-6 to TRBJ2-5; no clear D. The CDR3 sequence is 12 residues long. CDR1 and CDR2 (germline): MNHNY, SVGAGI (reference sequence). Between the trimmed V and J ends, which lost 2 bases and 5 bases, there was a span of 6 bases. The CDR3 nucleotides are TGTGCCAGCAGTTACCGCGTCGAGACCCAGTACTTC. Protein: CASSYRVETQYF.

The chain couples TRBV4-1 to TRBJ1-1; maybe TRBD1 (5 bases). The V and J ends lost 1 base and 14 bases respectively, with 14 bases between them. The CDR3 totals 12 residues. The germline gives CDR1 MGHRA, CDR2 YSYEKL. The DNA of the CDR3 is TGCGCCAGCAGCCAAGTCGAACAGGAGCGGTTCTTT. It is translated as CASSQVEQERFF.

In its sample, this clonotype was seen many times. One end of the junction is discordant with germline, which a read error may explain. This chain joins TRBV15 and TRBJ1-6; TRBD1 agrees at 8 bases. This CDR3 spans 16 amino acids. Per germline, CDR1 LNHNV and CDR2 YYDKDF (reference sequence). This chain's CDR3 is CATSRGRGRGLSPLNF. The CDR3 DNA sequence: TGTGCCACCAGCAGAGGTCGCGGCAGGGGGCTTTCACCCCTAAACTTT.

This clonotype was recorded many times. This rearrangement joins TRBV5-1 to TRBJ2-7, with 10 bases lining up with TRBD1. CDR1 and CDR2 from the germline V gene are SGHRS and YFSETQ. The CDR3 is 15 residues long. The trim removed 1 base at V and 3 bases at J, leaving 4 bases unmatched. CDR3 sequence (DNA): TGCGCCAGCAGCTTGCGAAGGGACAGGGGCTACGAGCAGTACTTC. It specifies CASSLRRDRGYEQYF. Drawing the rest from reference TRBV5-1 and TRBJ2-7, the complete variable domain is KAGVTQTPRYLIKTRGQQVTLSCSPISGHRSVSWYQQTPGQGLQFLFEYFSETQRNKGNFPGRFSGRQFSNSRSEMNVSTLELGDSALYLCASSLRRDRGYEQYFGPGTRLTVT.

This clonotype came up many times. The chain uses TRBV6-2 or TRBV6-3 and TRBJ1-1; 7 bases agree with TRBD1. Trimming at V came to 5 bases and at J to 2 bases, leaving 8 bases not matched to a gene. Germline CDR1 MNHEY, CDR2 SVGEGT. This CDR3 region has 15 residues. In nucleotides, the CDR3 is TGTGCCAGCAGTCTAAGACAGGGAGAAAACACTGAAGCTTTCTTT. Translation: CASSLRQGENTEAFF.

A word on this clonotype: One junction end disagrees with the germline gene, perhaps due to a read error. The V gene is TRBV5-5, the J gene TRBJ2-7; D tentatively reads TRBD1 or TRBD2 (5 bases each). CDR3 length equals 16 residues. Germline lookup yields CDR1 SGHKS and CDR2 YYEKEE (reference sequence). CDR3 region: CASRGFGVGPSHEQYF. The CDR3 DNA sequence: TGTGCCAGCAGAGGTTTCGGGGTGGGGCCCTCCCACGAGCAGTACTTC.

Concerning this clonotype: The CDR3 carries no conserved terminal phenylalanine or tryptophan, so it likely arises from a read error. The chain uses TRBV7-9 and TRBJ2-2; D gene unclear. This CDR3 has 16 residues. Germline assignment: CDR1 SEHNR and CDR2 FQNEAQ (reference sequence). With 1 base removed from V and 0 bases from J, the gap between germline ends came to 9 bases. CDR3 DNA sequence: TGTGCCAGCAGCTTAGTAGGGCGGACGAACACCGGGGAGCTGTTTTGT. Translation gives CASSLVGRTNTGELFC.

This CDR3 is CASSFLTSYEQYF. CDR3 nucleotides: TGTGCCAGCAGTTTTTTAACCTCCTACGAGCAGTACTTC. J is TRBJ2-7 and V is TRBV27; D gene unclear. CDR1 is MNHEY and CDR2 is SMNVEV in the germline V gene (reference sequence). Trimming removed 3 bases at V and 0 bases at J, with 6 bases between. This CDR3 is 13 amino acids long.

This clonotype was seen only a few times. The gene calls are TRBV5-1 and TRBJ1-1, with 8 positions matching TRBD1. Trimming removed 4 bases from V and 5 bases from J; junction bases left unmatched: 16. Per germline, CDR1 SGHRS and CDR2 YFSETQ. CDR3 length: 17 residues. The CDR3 nucleotides read TGCGCCAGCAGCCCCGGTCCAGGGGGCGCCGGTGGGACTGAAGCTTTCTTT. Protein: CASSPGPGGAGGTEAFF.

This clonotype was seen ten or more times. This rearrangement joins TRBV5-5 to TRBJ2-6; 10 bases are a match to TRBD1. From germline, CDR1 is SGHKS and CDR2 YYEKEE (reference sequence). Unmatched junction bases numbered 4, after V lost 0 bases and J lost 4 bases. The CDR3 totals 17 residues. This CDR3 reads CASSLDGTGVGANVLTF. CDR3 bases: TGTGCCAGCAGCTTGGATGGGACAGGGGTAGGGGCCAACGTCCTGACTTTC.

The chain couples TRBV19 to TRBJ1-4; the D gene is possibly TRBD1 (5 bases). The CDR3 consists of 14 residues. Per the germline V gene, CDR1 is LNHDA and CDR2 is SQIVND (reference sequence). Trimming cost V 6 bases and J 5 bases, with 13 bases left between them. In DNA, the CDR3 is TGTGCCAGTAGGACCCAGGGACGGAATGAAAAACTGTTTTTT. Its translation: CASRTQGRNEKLFF. Full variable domain (remainder filled in from reference TRBV19 and TRBJ1-4): DGGITQSPKYLFRKEGQNVTLSCEQNLNHDAMYWYRQDPGQGLRLIYYSQIVNDFQKGDIAEGYSVSREKKESFPLTVTSAQKNPTAFYLCASRTQGRNEKLFFGSGTQLSVL.

The chain links TRBV10-2 to TRBJ2-3; TRBD2 matches 10 bases. There are 13 residues in the CDR3. Unmatched junction bases numbered 5, after V lost 9 bases and J lost 5 bases. Germline V gene data show CDR1 as WSHSY and CDR2 as SAAADI. The CDR3 region is CASKRGGQDTQYF. The CDR3 coding sequence is TGCGCCAGTAAGCGGGGGGGCCAAGATACGCAGTATTTT.

J is TRBJ2-7 and V is TRBV11-2; tentatively, D is TRBD1 or TRBD2 (5 bases each). This CDR3 is 13 amino acids long. V shed 4 bases and J shed 2 bases, with 9 bases lying between them. Germline V gene data show CDR1 as SGHAT and CDR2 as FQNNGV. The CDR3 is CASSWDQPYEQYF. CDR3 nucleotide sequence: TGTGCCAGCAGCTGGGACCAACCCTACGAGCAGTACTTC. The whole variable domain, filled in from reference TRBV11-2 and TRBJ2-7, reads EAGVAQSPRYKIIEKRQSVAFWCNPISGHATLYWYQQILGQGPKLLIQFQNNGVVDDSQLPKDRFSAERLKGVDSTLKIQPAKLEDSAVYLCASSWDQPYEQYFGPGTRLTVT.

This clonotype was recorded a few times. The CDR3 sequence is CASRLTANTQYF. The DNA of the CDR3 is TGCGCCAGCAGACTGACAGCCAATACGCAGTATTTT. This chain connects TRBV5-1 to TRBJ2-3, with a tentative D call TRBD1 (5 bases). The germline V and J ends were trimmed by 5 bases and 7 bases, with 11 bases remaining between them. CDR1 is SGHRS, CDR2 YFSETQ, per germline. The CDR3 is 12 residues long.

The sample holds a few counts of this clonotype. The chain links TRBV7-9 to TRBJ1-1; 9 bases line up with TRBD1. The length of the CDR3 is 14 residues. Per the germline V gene, CDR1 is SEHNR and CDR2 is FQNEAQ (reference sequence). V lost 5 bases to trimming and J lost 6 bases; unmatched junction nucleotides: 7. CDR3 coding DNA: TGTGCCAGCAGCCCCGCGACAGGGGGGCCTGAAGCTTTCTTT. It is translated as CASSPATGGPEAFF.

This clonotype was seen many times. The chain combines TRBV2 with TRBJ2-1; possible D gene TRBD2, 6 bases. The CDR3 sequence is 14 residues long. V lost 6 bases to trimming and J lost 5 bases, with 14 bases between them. Germline CDR1 SNHLY, CDR2 FYNNEI. The CDR3 DNA reads TGTGCCAGCAGCCGACTAGGTTCAGACAATGAGCAGTTCTTC. The encoded protein is CASSRLGSDNEQFF. The whole variable domain, remainder taken from reference TRBV2 and TRBJ2-1, is EPEVTQTPSHQVTQMGQEVILRCVPISNHLYFYWYRQILGQKVEFLVSFYNNEISEKSEIFDDQFSVERPDGSNFTLKIRSTKLEDSAMYFCASSRLGSDNEQFFGPGTRLTVL.

The table lists this clonotype with a few counts. The chain has TRBV29-1 and TRBJ2-2, with unresolved D. This CDR3 is built from 12 residues. V was shortened by 6 bases and J by 5 bases, with 10 bases between the two germline ends. Germline CDR1 and CDR2: SQVTM and ANQGSEA. The CDR3 sequence is CSVRYMTGELFF. CDR3 coding DNA: TGCAGCGTGCGTTACATGACCGGGGAGCTGTTTTTT.

This clonotype came up a few times. The genes are TRBV5-6 and TRBJ2-2, with D possibly being TRBD2 (6 bases). The CDR3 has 18 residues. CDR1 SGHDT and CDR2 YYEEEE come from the germline V gene. Trimming left V 4 bases short and J 1 base short, with 20 bases between. The CDR3 sequence is CASSPQVRGGLNTGELFF. For the CDR3, the DNA is TGTGCCAGCAGCCCCCAGGTGCGGGGAGGACTGAACACCGGGGAGCTGTTTTTT.

J is TRBJ1-3 and V is TRBV7-2; D is undetermined. This CDR3 comprises 16 residues. V gave up 5 bases and J gave up 0 bases, with 14 bases separating them. Germline CDR1 and CDR2: SGHTA and FQGNSA. CDR3 loop: CASSPQVPRSGNTIYF. The CDR3 bases are TGTGCCAGCAGCCCCCAGGTTCCCCGCTCTGGAAACACCATATATTTT.